This is a list of T cell receptor beta chains from one sample in a study of shared clonotypes between healthy human individuals. Here immunoSEQ multiplex PCR was the method, and the copy in TCRdb shows in-frame clones only, minus some. This table has 1.5 million to 2.5 million clones, over 85% appearing once. Sequencing was performed on naive CD8+ T cells sorted from blood. The receptors here all came from a man aged 18 to 30 in good health. Each CDR3 is given with its conserved first and last residue. A D gene is named only where the DNA matches it firmly. The size of a clone is reported for some rows only, either as once, few or many, or as a class for expanded clones.

d_call,v_call,clone_size,j_call,cdr3_nt,cdr3_aa
TRBD1,TRBV14,.,TRBJ2-4,TGTGCCAGCAGCTTACAGGGGATTGGTGACATTCAGTACTTC,CASSLQGIGDIQYF
TRBD1,TRBV4-1,.,TRBJ2-2,TGCGCCAGCAGCCATATACCGGGACAGGGGGTCGCCGGGGAGCTGTTTTTT,CASSHIPGQGVAGELFF
.,TRBV19,.,TRBJ1-1,TGTGCCAGTAGTGTAGGTGTGGGTCCTGAAGCTTTCTTT,CASSVGVGPEAFF
TRBD2,TRBV28,.,TRBJ2-2,TGTGCCAGCTCTAGCGGAGAGAACACCGGGGAGCTGTTTTTT,CASSSGENTGELFF
.,TRBV5-6,.,TRBJ2-7,TGTGCCAGCAGCTCAGCCGGTTCCTACGAGCAGTACTTC,CASSSAGSYEQYF
.,TRBV9,.,TRBJ2-3,TGTGCCAGCAGCCCCCAAAATCGGGTCTTCACAGATACGCAGTATTTT,CASSPQNRVFTDTQYF
.,TRBV7-9,once,TRBJ1-1,TGTGCCAGCAGCGCCTTCGGGGGGGAGACTGAAGCTTTCTTT,CASSAFGGETEAFF
.,TRBV7-2,.,TRBJ1-6,TGTGCCAGCAGCTTATTCGAGGGAGGCGGTTATTCACCCCTCCACTTT,CASSLFEGGGYSPLHF
.,TRBV5-7,.,TRBJ1-3,TGTGCCAGCAGCTCAATACAGGGACCGGTGAACTCTGGAAACACCATATATTTT,CASSSIQGPVNSGNTIYF
.,TRBV6-1,.,TRBJ1-2,TGTGCCAGCAGTGAAGGCAGGGCGGGAGGCTATGGCTACACCTTC,CASSEGRAGGYGYTF
.,TRBV27,.,TRBJ1-5,TGTGCCAGCAGTCCGGAGGAGGGCAGCAATCAGCCCCAGCATTTT,CASSPEEGSNQPQHF
.,TRBV9,.,TRBJ1-5,TGTGCCAGCAGCGCTGAAGGCACGGGAAAGCAACATTTT,CASSAEGTGKQHF
.,TRBV4-1,once,TRBJ1-1,TGCGCCAGCAGCCTCCGCCCAGGGCTAGGCACTGAAGCTTTCTTT,CASSLRPGLGTEAFF
.,TRBV27,.,TRBJ2-1,TGTGCCAGCAGGATCCTACACGACAATGAGCAGTTCTTC,CASRILHDNEQFF
TRBD1,TRBV28,.,TRBJ2-1,TGTGCCAGCAGTTATGGGACAGGGCCCTACAATGAGCAGTTCTTC,CASSYGTGPYNEQFF
TRBD1,TRBV6-1,.,TRBJ2-6,TGTGCCAGCAGTGAATTGGACAGGCCCGCGTCCGGGGCCAACGTCCTGACTTTC,CASSELDRPASGANVLTF
TRBD2,TRBV15,.,TRBJ2-7,TGTGCCACCAGCACCCCTCTAGCGGGAGACAGGGAGCAGTACTTC,CATSTPLAGDREQYF
.,TRBV14,.,TRBJ2-7,TGTGCCAGCAGCCAAGACAGTTCCTACGAGCAGTACTTC,CASSQDSSYEQYF
.,TRBV13,.,TRBJ2-6,TGTGCCAGCAGCTTAGCGAGTGCGGGGCCGAGCTCTGGGGCCAACGTCCTGACTTTC,CASSLASAGPSSGANVLTF
.,TRBV9,once,TRBJ2-7,TGTGCCAGCACCCCCGGGGCGAGTCCGGGGATTTACGAGCAGTACTTC,CASTPGASPGIYEQYF
.,TRBV5-5,.,TRBJ2-7,TGTGCCAGCAGCTTCGGAATATCCTACGAGCAGTACTTC,CASSFGISYEQYF
.,TRBV5-4,once,TRBJ2-3,TGTGCCAGCAGGGGGGGTCCCTACACAGATACGCAGTATTTT,CASRGGPYTDTQYF
TRBD1,TRBV7-9,.,TRBJ1-2,TGTGCCAGCAGCTTAGATCAGGGGGCACAAGGCTACACCTTC,CASSLDQGAQGYTF
TRBD2,TRBV19,.,TRBJ2-3,TGTGCCAGTAGTATGACGGCAGCGGGATGGGAAGATACGCAGTATTTT,CASSMTAAGWEDTQYF
TRBD2,TRBV4-1,.,TRBJ2-5,TGCGCCAGCAGCCAAGGAACGGCCTTAGCGGGAGGGCCCGGAGAGACCCAGTACTTC,CASSQGTALAGGPGETQYF
.,TRBV5-1,.,TRBJ2-7,TGCGCCAGCAGCTTCCGGGACATTACCTACGAGCAGTACTTC,CASSFRDITYEQYF
.,TRBV27,.,TRBJ1-2,TGTGCCAGCAGTTTATCGGCCGCGGCTGGGTTATATTATGGCTACACCTTC,CASSLSAAAGLYYGYTF
TRBD2,TRBV27,.,TRBJ2-3,TGTGCCAGCAGTGTTCTGCGGCGGGGGGGCCCAGATACGCAGTATTTT,CASSVLRRGGPDTQYF
.,TRBV27,.,TRBJ2-7,TGTGCCAGCAGCCTGGCGGGGTCGCCACTCTCCTACGAGCAGTACTTC,CASSLAGSPLSYEQYF